Below, 22 T cell receptor beta chains from the same sample are listed, as sequenced in a study of spatial heterogeneity in lung cancer. TCRdb independently ran MiXCR on the 5' RACE reads; one entry per CDR3 protein. The table shows tens of thousands of distinct CDR3 sequences, with about an eighth occurring only once. Time point of the sample: blood at routine non-recurrence follow-up after resection. This sample comprised PBMCs, obtained at follow-up. These receptors came from a male donor with early-stage non-small cell lung cancer.

This clonotype has a handful of counts. V usage is TRBV7-2 and J usage is TRBJ2-3; 7 positions agree with TRBD2. V gave up 5 bases and J gave up 3 bases; unmatched junction bases: 8. The germline gives CDR1 SGHTA, CDR2 FQGNSA. The CDR3 consists of 15 residues. Here the CDR3 DNA reads TGTGCCAGCAGCCGGACTAGTGGTTCGACAGATACGCAGTATTTT. As protein: CASSRTSGSTDTQYF.

This rearrangement joins TRBV29-1 to TRBJ1-5, with TRBD1 identical over 10 bases. Germline V gene lookup returns CDR1 SQVTM and CDR2 ANQGSEA. CDR3 size: 15 residues. The V gene end was trimmed by 4 bases and the J gene end by 5 bases; junction bases not matched to a gene: 8. The CDR3 bases are TGCAGCGTTGCCTTGACAGGGGGCTTGGATCAGCCCCAGCATTTT. The encoded protein is CSVALTGGLDQPQHF.

The chain employs TRBV5-5 and TRBJ2-1; TRBD1 matches 11 bases. This CDR3 is 17 amino acids long. Germline V gives CDR1 SGHKS, CDR2 YYEKEE (reference sequence). The junction had 14 bases not matched to a gene; V was cut back by 3 bases and J by 9 bases. The CDR3 reads CASSSPGDRGYLSEQFF. CDR3 coding DNA: TGTGCCAGCAGCTCCCCTGGGGACAGGGGGTACCTCAGTGAGCAGTTCTTC.

The chain employs TRBV2 and TRBJ1-6, with D uncertain. The V end was cut by 2 bases, the J end by 6 bases, with 11 bases between. CDR3 length equals 15 residues. CDR1 SNHLY and CDR2 FYNNEI come from the germline V gene. Here the CDR3 DNA reads TGTGCCAGCAGTGAATATCCGGAGGTTAATTCACCCCTCCACTTT. It translates to CASSEYPEVNSPLHF.

This clonotype was observed many times. The chain couples TRBV2 to TRBJ2-7; possibly TRBD1 for D (5 bases). Per germline, CDR1 SNHLY and CDR2 FYNNEI. The V and J ends lost 7 bases and 0 bases respectively, with 34 bases between them. The CDR3 runs to 21 residues. The CDR3 sequence is CASTLDGLDSTAGHSSYEQYF. The CDR3 nucleotides are TGTGCCAGCACCCTGGATGGGCTAGACAGTACCGCAGGCCATAGCTCCTACGAGCAGTACTTC.

This clonotype was counted at least ten times. The chain carries TRBV4-3 and TRBJ1-1; no clear D gene. The CDR3 has 14 amino acids. V was clipped by 0 bases and J by 2 bases, with 7 bases between them. Per germline, CDR1 LGHNA and CDR2 YSLEER. CDR3 amino acids: CASSQEAGNTEAFF. Written as DNA, the CDR3 is TGCGCCAGCAGCCAAGAGGCCGGAAACACTGAAGCTTTCTTT.

This clonotype has ten or more counts. This rearrangement joins TRBV18 to TRBJ1-5; 8 nucleotides agree with TRBD1. V lost 6 bases, J lost 1 base, and 2 bases stayed unmatched. The germline V gene has CDR1 KGHSH and CDR2 LQKENI. CDR3 size: 14 residues. The CDR3 DNA sequence: TGTGCCAGCTCCGGACAGGGCAGCAATCAGCCCCAGCATTTT. It encodes CASSGQGSNQPQHF.

This clonotype was detected many times. The chain combines TRBV7-2 with TRBJ2-3; 8 bases map to TRBD2. V gave up 6 bases and J gave up 3 bases; unmatched junction bases: 5. The CDR3 extends over 14 amino acids. Germline lookup yields CDR1 SGHTA and CDR2 FQGNSA. CDR3 sequence (DNA): TGTGCCAGCAGACTAGCGGTCGGGACAGATACGCAGTATTTT. Protein product: CASRLAVGTDTQYF.

This clonotype was counted between two and nine times. The chain is built from TRBV7-2 and TRBJ2-4; D is tentatively TRBD1 or TRBD2 (5 bases each). This CDR3 has 15 amino acids. The V end was cut by 1 base, the J end by 7 bases, with 14 bases between. CDR1 is SGHTA and CDR2 is FQGNSA in the germline V gene. The CDR3 DNA is TGTGCCAGCAGCTTAGGGGTGGGGGTAGCGAACATTCAGTACTTC. It yields the protein CASSLGVGVANIQYF. The full variable domain, completed using reference TRBV7-2 and TRBJ2-4, is GAGVSQSPSNKVTEKGKDVELRCDPISGHTALYWYRQSLGQGLEFLIYFQGNSAPDKSGLPSDRFSAERTGGSVSTLTIQRTQQEDSAVYLCASSLGVGVANIQYFGAGTRLSVL.

At least ten counts were recorded for this clonotype. The chain carries TRBV12-3 or TRBV12-4 and TRBJ2-6, with D possibly TRBD2 on 5 matching bases. Trimming took 2 bases from V and 0 from J, leaving 11 bases between them. The CDR3 length is 17 residues. CDR3 in amino acids: CASSLNSGLSGANVLTF. CDR3 bases: TGTGCCAGCAGTTTAAACAGCGGACTCTCTGGGGCCAACGTCCTGACTTTC.

Many counts were recorded for this clonotype. The chain recombines TRBV30 with TRBJ1-2; D not certain. V was pared by 4 bases and J by 1 base, with 7 bases between. Germline CDR1 GTSNPN, CDR2 SVGIG (reference sequence). The CDR3 loop spans 12 amino acids. The DNA for the CDR3 is TGTGCCTGGACTGGTATTAACTATGGCTACACCTTC. This codes for CAWTGINYGYTF.

This clonotype came up a few times. One end of the junction is discordant with germline, which a read error may explain. The chain combines TRBV19 with TRBJ1-2; TRBD1 might be the D (5 bases). Germline loops: CDR1 LNHDA, CDR2 SQIVND (reference sequence). The CDR3 spans 9 residues. The CDR3 protein is CASSPGLHF. DNA for the CDR3: TGTGCCAGTTCCCCGGGGCTCCACTTC.

This clonotype was seen at least ten times. V and J are TRBV12-3 or TRBV12-4 and TRBJ1-6; possibly TRBD1 for D (5 bases). The CDR3 covers 19 residues. V was clipped by 2 bases and J by 13 bases, with 30 bases between them. Here the CDR3 DNA reads TGTGCCAGCAGTTTAAGCAGGGACCGGTTCCGGCCGGAATTTCCCCCCCTCCACTTT. As protein: CASSLSRDRFRPEFPPLHF.

This clonotype occurred many times. The chain carries TRBV20-1 and TRBJ2-1; TRBD1 aligns across 7 bases. The V and J ends lost 3 bases and 6 bases, in that order; junction bases with no gene match: 8. This CDR3 is built from 14 residues. CDR1 and CDR2 from the germline V gene are DFQATT and SNEGSKA (reference sequence). CDR3 protein: CSARRTGQINEQFF. Written as DNA, the CDR3 is TGCAGTGCTAGGAGGACAGGCCAGATCAATGAGCAGTTCTTC.

This clonotype has a handful of counts. V usage is TRBV6-2 or TRBV6-3 and J usage is TRBJ2-3; D possibly corresponds to TRBD2 (5 bases). V lost 6 bases, J lost 0 bases, and 13 bases lay in between. This CDR3 is 15 amino acids long. Germline CDR1 is MNHEY and CDR2 is SVGEGT. This CDR3 reads CASRLSTGSTDTQYF. CDR3 in DNA: TGTGCCAGCAGACTATCCACGGGAAGCACAGATACGCAGTATTTT.

There are many counts of this clonotype. V gene TRBV3-1 combines with J gene TRBJ2-5; D may be TRBD1 or TRBD2 (5 bases each). This CDR3 contains 14 residues. Germline assignment: CDR1 LGHDT and CDR2 YNNKEL (reference sequence). Trimming removed 4 bases from V and 5 bases from J, with 14 bases in between. The CDR3 protein is CASSPRESWETQYF. In DNA, the CDR3 is TGTGCCAGCAGCCCCAGGGAGTCCTGGGAGACCCAGTACTTC.

The chain links TRBV7-3 to TRBJ2-3; 11 bases map to TRBD2. The germline gives CDR1 SGHTA, CDR2 FQGTGA. CDR3 length: 14 residues. V was pared by 5 bases and J by 6 bases, with 4 bases of the junction left unmatched. CDR3 amino acids: CASSLGLAADTQYF. CDR3 in DNA: TGTGCCAGCAGCCTGGGACTAGCGGCGGATACGCAGTATTTT.

This clonotype has a count of ten or more. V usage is TRBV12-5 and J usage is TRBJ2-3; no clear D gene. There are 13 residues in the CDR3. Germline CDR1 LGHNT, CDR2 FRNRAP. The V end lost 8 bases, the J end lost 1 base, and 10 bases lay between the germline ends. CDR3 nucleotide sequence: TGTGCTAGTACCATCTCGGGCACAGATACGCAGTATTTT. It yields the protein CASTISGTDTQYF.

This clonotype was counted only a few times. The chain has TRBV7-6 and TRBJ2-7, with D possibly being TRBD1 (5 bases). This CDR3 spans 14 amino acids. Trimming cost V 5 bases and J 1 base, with 12 bases left between them. CDR1 is SGHVS, CDR2 FNYEAQ, per germline. CDR3 in amino acids: CASSRSQGSYEQYF. CDR3 DNA: TGTGCCAGCAGCCGAAGTCAGGGATCCTACGAGCAGTACTTC.

The chain has TRBV3-1 and TRBJ1-1, with a tentative D call TRBD1 (6 bases). Between the trimmed V and J ends, which lost 0 bases and 10 bases, there was a span of 9 bases. The CDR3 length is 12 residues. CDR1 and CDR2 (germline): LGHDT, YNNKEL (reference sequence). CDR3 coding DNA: TGTGCCAGCAGCCAAGAAAGGGGGGGAGCTTTCTTT. This gives the protein CASSQERGGAFF.

This clonotype was found many times. In DNA form, the CDR3 reads TGCAGTGTTCGGGAGGGGGAAGATACGCAGTATTTT. Its protein product is CSVREGEDTQYF. V is TRBV20-1 and J is TRBJ2-3; 8 positions agree with TRBD2. This CDR3 has 12 residues. Germline V CDR1 and CDR2: DFQATT, SNEGSKA (reference sequence). V was clipped by 7 bases and J by 5 bases; unmatched bases: 5.

The chain employs TRBV5-1 and TRBJ1-1; no definite D call. The length of the CDR3 is 15 residues. V was shortened by 2 bases and J by 6 bases, with 17 bases between the two germline ends. CDR1 SGHRS and CDR2 YFSETQ come from the germline V gene. Here the CDR3 DNA reads TGCGCCAGCAGCTTCTCCGGACCGGGGAGCGCTGAAGCTTTCTTT. It specifies CASSFSGPGSAEAFF.